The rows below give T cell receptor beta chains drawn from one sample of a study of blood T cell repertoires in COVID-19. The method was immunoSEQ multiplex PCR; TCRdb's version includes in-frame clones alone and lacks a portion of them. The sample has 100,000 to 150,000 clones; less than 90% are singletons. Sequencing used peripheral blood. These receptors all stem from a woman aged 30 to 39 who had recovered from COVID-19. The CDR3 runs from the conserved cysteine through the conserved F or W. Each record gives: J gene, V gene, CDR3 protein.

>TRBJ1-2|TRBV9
CASRTTGNLYGYTF
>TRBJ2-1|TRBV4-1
CASSPSGLSYNEQFF
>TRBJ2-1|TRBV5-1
CASSLVRGGPNEQFF
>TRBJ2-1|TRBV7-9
CASRPVGGQTYNEQFF
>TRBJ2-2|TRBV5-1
CASSPRAGTGELFF
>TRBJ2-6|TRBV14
CASSQRPLGSGANVLTF
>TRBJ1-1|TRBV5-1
CASSLEQGAQAFF
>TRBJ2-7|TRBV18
CASSPEQGLDEQYF
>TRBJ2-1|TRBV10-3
CAISSGRGNEQFF
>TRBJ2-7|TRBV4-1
CASSLAGGGYEQYF
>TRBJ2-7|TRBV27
CASSFSGTTNYEQYF
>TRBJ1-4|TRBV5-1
CASSPGAGGEKLFF
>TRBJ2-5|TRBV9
CASSVDLGGGQETQYF
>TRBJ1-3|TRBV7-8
CASSSSYRGLENTIYF
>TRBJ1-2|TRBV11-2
CASSPLRTGGANYGYTF
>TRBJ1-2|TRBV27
CASRPIPRDSRDGYTF
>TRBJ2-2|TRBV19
CASSTLSGRATGELFF
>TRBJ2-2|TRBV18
CASKTGTGDTGELFF
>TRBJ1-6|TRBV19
CASSGTGEGSPLHF
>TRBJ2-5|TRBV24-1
CATSDSGSRETQYF
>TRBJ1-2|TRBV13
CASSSGTRINNYGYTF
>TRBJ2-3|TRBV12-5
CASVKGTAPSTDTQYF
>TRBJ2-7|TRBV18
CASSKGGTSVYEQYF
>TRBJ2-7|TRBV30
CAWSPHSSYEQYF
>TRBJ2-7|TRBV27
CASSNDSRSYEQYF
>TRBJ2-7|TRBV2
CASSEGTGNEQYF
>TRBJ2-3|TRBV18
CASSRGTSGYTDTQYF
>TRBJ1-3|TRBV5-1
CASSLDPDSRNTIYF
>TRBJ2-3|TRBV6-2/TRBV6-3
CASSRRLAGLLDTQYF
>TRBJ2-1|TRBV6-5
CASSLANEQFF
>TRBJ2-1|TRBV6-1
CASSEAVSSYNEQFF
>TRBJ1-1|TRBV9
CASSSRDRVTEAFF
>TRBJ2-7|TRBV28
CASSFSYYEQYF
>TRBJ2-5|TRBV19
CASRPGLSSLETQYF
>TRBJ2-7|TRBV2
CASSGEPGLGLFEQYF
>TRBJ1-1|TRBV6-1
CASSEVRTEAFF
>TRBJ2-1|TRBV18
CASSPRTSGHNEQFF
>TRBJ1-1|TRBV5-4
CASSLEGRLNTEAFF
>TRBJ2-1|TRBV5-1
CASSPIFSGGADEQFF
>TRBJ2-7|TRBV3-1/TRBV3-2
CASSPGRGPYEQYF
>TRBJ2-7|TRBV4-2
CASSQGTGDDEQYF
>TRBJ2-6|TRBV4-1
CASSQSPGQGATGANVLTF
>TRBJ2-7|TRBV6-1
CASSEGDSKEYEQYF
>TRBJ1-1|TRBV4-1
CASSHTDTNTEAFF